This T cell receptor (beta chain) derives from a study of Graves' ophthalmopathy and Graves' hyperthyroidism. Amplification of TCR beta CDR3 regions used RNA transcripts. After a first-round RT-PCR with HTBI primers, a second-round multiplex PCR was run. TCRdb fed the multiplex PCR reads into MiXCR, producing one record per CDR3 protein. The sample yields around 1.1 million distinct CDR3 sequences, 35% to 40% seen once. Details on this clonotype: This may arise from a read error, as a much more abundant clone is one base away.

The J segment lost 7 bases and the V segment lost 7 bases, leaving 8 bases of the junction unmatched. Germline V gene lookup returns CDR1 SNHLY and CDR2 FYNNEI. The CDR3 contains 15 residues. The chain combines TRBV2 with TRBJ2-5, with 14 nucleotides matching TRBD2. Sequenced input: peripheral blood or thyroid tissue (not recorded which). This TCR came from an adult man with Graves' hyperthyroidism. The CDR3 protein is CASIAGLAGEGTQYF. CDR3 in DNA: TGTGCCAGCATAGCGGGACTAGCGGGAGAAGGGACCCAGTACTTC.